These 25 T cell receptor beta chains were all obtained from the same sample, sequenced in a study of tumor-infiltrating lymphocytes in primary liver carcinoma (TCRdb year 2017). Without any cell sorting, total RNA and DNA were co-extracted from about 20-30 mg of bulk tissue using the AllPrep DNA/RNA mini kit. Instrument on record: Illumina HiSeq 2500. TCRbeta-specific cDNA was reverse-transcribed from around 500 ng total RNA using a constant-region primer and ProtoScript II reverse transcriptase. The TCRbeta libraries were prepared through three rounds of nested multiplex PCR following a slightly modified ARM-PCR procedure. Multiplex TRBV1-TRBV30 forward primers and a Cbeta reverse primer were used in the first two PCR rounds, each of which was run for about 10 cycles. TCRdb handled the public reads itself, with Q25 trimming in fastp and clone calling in MiXCR, and kept productive beta chains. Rows with a matching CDR3 protein are joined into one entry that keeps the most common DNA and genes. In all, the sample holds almost 55,000 distinct CDR3 sequences, and 70% to 80% of those were seen once. The top ten constitute about a quarter of the sample.

The sample comprised liver tumor tissue from sampling region 2. This sample's cell subset or site label indicates: tumor region T2, inferior pole. These receptors all stem from a man aged 35 to 55 with primary liver carcinoma and hepatitis B virus infection.

CDR3 residues: CAISNVWERNQPQHF. The CDR3, as DNA: TGTGCCATCAGTAACGTGTGGGAACGCAATCAGCCCCAGCATTTT. The V gene is TRBV10-3, the J gene TRBJ1-5; the D is unclear. CDR3 size: 15 residues. Trimming took off 5 bases at V and 2 bases at J, with 13 bases between the two ends. CDR1 is ENHRY, CDR2 SYGVKD, per germline.

This clonotype has ten or more counts. The chain recombines TRBV12-3 or TRBV12-4 with TRBJ2-7; D may be TRBD1 or TRBD2 (5 bases each). Trimming cost V 6 bases and J 3 bases, with 12 bases left between them. This CDR3 has 13 amino acids. In DNA form, the CDR3 reads TGTGCCAGCAGCCCGGGACGGGACTACGAGCAGTACTTC. As protein: CASSPGRDYEQYF.

As for this clonotype: A read error may account for a junction end that differs from germline. V is TRBV4-1 and J is TRBJ2-1; TRBD2 matches 8 bases. The CDR3 has 18 amino acids. CDR1 is MGHRA and CDR2 is YSYEKL in the germline V gene. The CDR3 sequence is CASSQEWLAGGSYNEQYF. CDR3 in DNA: TGCGCCAGCAGCCAAGAGTGGTTGGCGGGAGGCTCCTACAATGAGCAGTATTTC.

The chain employs TRBV4-1 and TRBJ2-5; no reliable D call. V was trimmed by 1 base and J by 10 bases, leaving 16 bases between them. CDR3 length equals 14 residues. Germline V lookup: CDR1 MGHRA, CDR2 YSYEKL. CDR3 residues: CASSQVSSGRIQYF. The CDR3 coding sequence is TGCGCCAGCAGCCAAGTTTCCAGTGGCAGGATCCAGTACTTC.

Points on this clonotype: It may be a read error: a sequence one base away is much more abundant. This likely comes from a read error, as the CDR3 has no conserved phenylalanine or tryptophan at its end. The chain links TRBV2 to TRBJ2-1, with TRBD2 identical over 13 bases. CDR1 is SNHLY and CDR2 is FYNNEI in the germline V gene. This CDR3 is built from 15 residues. J lost 7 bases, V lost 6 bases, and 6 bases had no gene match. As DNA, the CDR3 is TGTGCCAGCAGCCAACTAGCGGGAGGGTTAAATGAGCAGTTCTTA. Translating gives CASSQLAGGLNEQFL.

V and J are TRBV11-2 and TRBJ2-7, with D uncertain. Germline CDR1 reads SGHAT; CDR2 reads FQNNGV. There are 14 residues in the CDR3. Trimming removed 1 base at V and 1 base at J, with 8 bases between. In nucleotides, the CDR3 is TGTGCCAGCAGCTTAGCACTCCTATCCTACGAGCAGTACTTC. Protein product: CASSLALLSYEQYF.

This chain links TRBV6-1 with TRBJ2-2, with D possibly being TRBD2 (7 bases). Trimming left V 4 bases short and J 0 bases short, with 15 bases between. The V gene's germline CDR1 is MNHNS and CDR2 SASEGT. The CDR3 loop spans 17 amino acids. CDR3 in amino acids: CASSALEGGPNTGELFF. CDR3 sequence (DNA): TGTGCCAGCAGTGCATTAGAGGGGGGGCCGAACACCGGGGAGCTGTTTTTT.

To note about this clonotype: Germline and junction disagree at one end, which may indicate a read error. The chain is built from TRBV11-2 and TRBJ2-1; 8 nucleotides agree with TRBD2. CDR1 SGHAT and CDR2 FQNNGV come from the germline V gene. CDR3 length equals 16 residues. The CDR3 sequence is CASSLNIGLALGEQSF. CDR3 DNA: TGTGCCAGCAGCTTGAATATCGGACTAGCCTTGGGTGAGCAGTCCTTC.

As regards this clonotype: A junction boundary mismatches the germline segment, possibly from a read error. The V gene is TRBV14, the J gene TRBJ1-6; a weak D match, TRBD1 (5 bases). The CDR3 is 14 amino acids. Germline CDR1 SGHDN, CDR2 FVKESK. The CDR3 is CASSQWGSNSPLHF. In DNA, the CDR3 is TGTGCCAGTAGCCAGTGGGGGAGTAATTCACCCCTCCACTTT.

To note about this clonotype: One junction end does not reproduce the germline sequence, and a read error may be involved. This sequence joins TRBV5-1 and TRBJ2-7; D not resolved. The CDR3 length is 14 residues. Looked up from germline, CDR1 is SGHRS and CDR2 is YFSETQ. CDR3 loop: CASSLDSVAYVQYF. The CDR3 DNA is TGTGCCAGCAGCCTAGACTCCGTTGCCTACGTGCAGTACTTC.

For this clonotype: A junction boundary mismatches the germline segment, possibly from a read error. V gene TRBV29-1 combines with J gene TRBJ2-1, with a weak D call TRBD2 (6 bases). CDR3 length: 12 residues. CDR1 is SQVTM and CDR2 is ANQGSEA in the germline V gene. This chain's CDR3 is CSALRDCNEQFF. For the CDR3, the DNA is TGTAGTGCCCTAAGGGACTGCAATGAGCAGTTCTTC.

The chain carries TRBV11-1 and TRBJ2-1; no reliable D call. Germline CDR1 reads SGHAT; CDR2 reads FQDESV (reference sequence). V was trimmed by 5 bases and J by 8 bases, leaving 13 bases between them. CDR3 length: 13 amino acids. As DNA, the CDR3 is TGTGCCAGCAGCCTTTCTGTAATCCATGAGCAGTTCTTC. Its translation is CASSLSVIHEQFF.

Worth noting for this clonotype: This clone may be a read error of a much larger clone one base away. The rearrangement joins TRBV29-1 to TRBJ2-5; the D call may be TRBD1 or TRBD2 (6 bases each). This CDR3 region has 13 residues. Germline V gene lookup returns CDR1 SQVTM and CDR2 ANQGSEA. This chain's CDR3 is CRVDRGEVEAQYF. CDR3 in DNA: TGCAGAGTTGATAGGGGGGAGGTAGAGGCCCAGTACTTC.

This clonotype showed up just a few times. J is TRBJ2-7 and V is TRBV2, with D tentatively TRBD2 (5 bases). This CDR3 spans 13 amino acids. Germline V gene data show CDR1 as SNHLY and CDR2 as FYNNEI. The germline V and J ends were trimmed by 8 bases and 1 base, with 12 bases remaining between them. The CDR3 DNA reads as TGTGCCAGCGGTTTGACGGGGTCCTACGAGCAGTACTTC. Translating gives CASGLTGSYEQYF.

About this clonotype: As the CDR3 is not closed by the conserved phenylalanine or tryptophan, this likely results from a read error. The chain has TRBV6-6 and TRBJ2-1; 8 nucleotides match TRBD2. Germline V gene sequence: CDR1 MNHNY, CDR2 SVGAGI (reference sequence). CDR3 length equals 18 residues. As DNA, the CDR3 is TGTGTCAGCAGCGAGGGACTATCGGGAGGGCCGATTTACAATGAGCAGTTCCTC. Its translation: CVSSEGLSGGPIYNEQFL.

On this clonotype: This may arise from a read error, as a much more abundant clone is one base away. V gene TRBV20-1 combines with J gene TRBJ2-1; 8 bases are shared with TRBD2. In germline, CDR1 is DFQATT, CDR2 SNEGSKA (reference sequence). V shed 0 bases and J 6 bases; nucleotides not matched to a gene: 7. There are 15 residues in the CDR3. CDR3 residues: CSARDAGGSFNEQFF. DNA of the CDR3: TGCAGTGCTAGAGATGCGGGAGGTAGTTTCAATGAGCAGTTCTTC.

In nucleotides, the CDR3 is TGTGCCAGCAGCTTAGCGGCAGATACGCGCTATTTT. Its protein product is CASSLAADTRYF. The chain combines TRBV7-9 with TRBJ2-3; D gene unclear. Deletions cut 0 bases from V and 15 bases from J, with 13 bases between. CDR3 length: 12 residues. Germline V gene data show CDR1 as SEHNR and CDR2 as FQNEAQ (reference sequence).

Turning to this clonotype: This CDR3 is missing its conserved last phenylalanine or tryptophan, likely due to a read error. The V call is TRBV11-2, the J call TRBJ2-7; 13 bases are shared with TRBD2. In germline, CDR1 is SGHAT, CDR2 FQNNGV. The CDR3 has 18 residues. The CDR3 coding sequence is TGTGCCAGCAGCTTATCCGTTGCACTAGCGGGAGGGGGGTACGACCAGTACTAC. It translates to CASSLSVALAGGGYDQYY.

The chain is built from TRBV7-9 and TRBJ1-2; 9 nucleotides line up with TRBD1. CDR1 is SEHNR and CDR2 is FQNEAQ in the germline V gene (reference sequence). Trimming at V came to 5 bases and at J to 11 bases, leaving 12 bases not matched to a gene. This CDR3 has 14 amino acids. The CDR3 is CASSRDRALVGYTF. CDR3 coding DNA: TGTGCCAGCAGCCGGGACAGGGCGTTGGTTGGTTACACCTTC.

In the case of this clonotype: The DNA is omitted, as the CDR3 cannot be located on it reliably, and the CDR3 follows TCRdb's listing. The V call is TRBV29-1, the J call TRBJ1-1. Looked up from germline, CDR1 is SQVTM and CDR2 is ANQGSEA. The CDR3 sequence runs 13 residues, both termini included. CDR3 loop: CSVGKGTNTEALF.

Concerning this clonotype: Just one base apart from a much larger clone, this may be a read error. This chain uses TRBV30 with TRBJ2-5, with D perhaps TRBD1 (6 bases). CDR1 and CDR2 from the germline V gene are GTSNPN and SVGIG (reference sequence). The V end lost 1 base, the J end lost 2 bases, and 14 bases lay between the germline ends. CDR3 length: 15 residues. The CDR3 protein is CAWSDWTDAQETQYF. Here the CDR3 DNA reads TGTGCCTGGAGTGACTGGACAGACGCGCAAGAGACCCAGTACTTC.

Of note for this clonotype: A read error may account for a junction end that differs from germline. J is TRBJ1-5 and V is TRBV29-1; possibly TRBD1 for D (5 bases). CDR3 length: 14 residues. CDR1 and CDR2 (germline): SQVTM, ANQGSEA. DNA for the CDR3: TGTAGCGTGACCTGGGGGTTTAGCAATCAGCCCCGGCATTTT. This encodes CSVTWGFSNQPRHF.

This clonotype has ten or more counts. The genes are TRBV12-3 or TRBV12-4 and TRBJ2-1; D is uncertain. The V end was cut by 3 bases, the J end by 5 bases, with 5 bases between. The length of the CDR3 is 12 residues. The CDR3 loop is CASSFGDNEQFF. CDR3 sequence (DNA): TGTGCCAGCAGTTTCGGAGACAATGAGCAGTTCTTC.

The J gene is TRBJ2-2, the V gene TRBV11-2; a weak D match, TRBD2 (6 bases). Germline CDR1 is SGHAT and CDR2 is FQNNGV. Trimming took 8 bases from V and 10 from J, leaving 26 bases between them. The CDR3 consists of 16 residues. CDR3 sequence: CASGPRACGISEELFF. In DNA form, the CDR3 reads TGTGCCAGCGGCCCACGGGCGTGCGGGATATCCGAGGAGCTGTTTTTT.

Concerning this clonotype itself: This may be a read error, as it is one base from a much larger clone. The J gene is TRBJ2-7, the V gene TRBV5-1, with D perhaps matching TRBD1 (6 bases). Looked up from germline, CDR1 is SGHRS and CDR2 is YFSETQ. The CDR3 totals 14 residues. The CDR3 sequence is CASSWTADTYEEYF. CDR3 DNA: TGCGCCAGCAGTTGGACAGCTGACACCTACGAGGAGTACTTC.